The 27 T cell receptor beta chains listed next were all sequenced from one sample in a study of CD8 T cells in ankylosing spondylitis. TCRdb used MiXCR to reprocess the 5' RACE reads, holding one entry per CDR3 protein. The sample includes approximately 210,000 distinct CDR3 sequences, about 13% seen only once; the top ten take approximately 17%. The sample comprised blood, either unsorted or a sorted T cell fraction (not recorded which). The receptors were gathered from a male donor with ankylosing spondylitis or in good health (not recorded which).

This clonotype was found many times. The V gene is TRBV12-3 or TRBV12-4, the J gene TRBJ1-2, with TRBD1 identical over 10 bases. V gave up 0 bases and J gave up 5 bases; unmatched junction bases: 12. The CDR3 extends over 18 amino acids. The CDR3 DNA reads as TGTGCCAGCAGTTTAGCTCCACTTACTGCGGGACAGGGGTATGGCTACACCTTC. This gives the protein CASSLAPLTAGQGYGYTF.

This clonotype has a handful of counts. CDR3 sequence: CASSLSGAPGELFF. The CDR3 DNA is TGTGCCAGCAGTTTATCCGGGGCACCCGGGGAGCTGTTTTTT. V is TRBV27 and J is TRBJ2-2; D is possibly TRBD1 or TRBD2 (5 bases each). CDR1 and CDR2 from the germline V gene are MNHEY and SMNVEV (reference sequence). V lost 0 bases and J 6 bases, leaving 8 bases between the germline ends. There are 14 residues in the CDR3.

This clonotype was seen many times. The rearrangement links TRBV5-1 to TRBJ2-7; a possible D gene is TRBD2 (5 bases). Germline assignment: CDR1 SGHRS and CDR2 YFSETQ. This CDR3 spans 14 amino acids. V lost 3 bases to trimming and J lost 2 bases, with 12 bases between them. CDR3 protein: CASSSSDSTYEQYF. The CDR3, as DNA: TGCGCCAGCAGCTCCTCGGACTCAACCTACGAGCAGTACTTC.

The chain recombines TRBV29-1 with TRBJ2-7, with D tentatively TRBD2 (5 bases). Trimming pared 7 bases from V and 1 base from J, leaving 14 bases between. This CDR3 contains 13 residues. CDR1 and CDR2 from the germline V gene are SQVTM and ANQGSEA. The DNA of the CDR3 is TGCAGCGCTACCCCGGGGTGGTCCTACGAGCAGTACTTC. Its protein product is CSATPGWSYEQYF.

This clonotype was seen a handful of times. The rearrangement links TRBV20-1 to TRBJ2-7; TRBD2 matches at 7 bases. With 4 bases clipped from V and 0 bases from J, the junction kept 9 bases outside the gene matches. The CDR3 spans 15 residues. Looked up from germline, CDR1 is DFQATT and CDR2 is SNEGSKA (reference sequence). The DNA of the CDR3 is TGCAGTGCTATTTCCGACAGCGGGAACTCCTACGAGCAGTACTTC. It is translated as CSAISDSGNSYEQYF.

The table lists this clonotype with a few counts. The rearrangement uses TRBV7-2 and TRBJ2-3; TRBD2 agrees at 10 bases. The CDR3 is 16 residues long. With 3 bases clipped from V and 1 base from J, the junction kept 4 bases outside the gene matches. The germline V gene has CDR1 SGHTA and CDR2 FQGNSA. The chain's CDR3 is CASSFPAGGGTDTQYF. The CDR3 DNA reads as TGTGCCAGCAGCTTCCCAGCGGGGGGGGGCACAGATACGCAGTATTTT.

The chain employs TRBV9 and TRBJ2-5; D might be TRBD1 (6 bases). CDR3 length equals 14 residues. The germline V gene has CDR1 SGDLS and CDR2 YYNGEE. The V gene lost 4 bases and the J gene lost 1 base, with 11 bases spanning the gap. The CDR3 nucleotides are TGTGCCAGCAGCTCCCAGGGGACCCAAGAGACCCAGTACTTC. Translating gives CASSSQGTQETQYF.

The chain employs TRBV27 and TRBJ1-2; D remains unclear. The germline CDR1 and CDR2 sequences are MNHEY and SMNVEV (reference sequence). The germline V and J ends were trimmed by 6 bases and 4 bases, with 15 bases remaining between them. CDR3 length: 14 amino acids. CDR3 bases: TGTGCCAGCAGAAACTCGGACGGAGGCTATGGCTACACCTTC. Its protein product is CASRNSDGGYGYTF.

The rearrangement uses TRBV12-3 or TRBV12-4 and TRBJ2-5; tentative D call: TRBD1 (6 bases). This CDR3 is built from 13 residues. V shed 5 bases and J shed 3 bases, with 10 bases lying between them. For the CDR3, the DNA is TGTGCCAGCAGTCTCTACAGGGAAGAGACCCAGTACTTC. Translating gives CASSLYREETQYF.

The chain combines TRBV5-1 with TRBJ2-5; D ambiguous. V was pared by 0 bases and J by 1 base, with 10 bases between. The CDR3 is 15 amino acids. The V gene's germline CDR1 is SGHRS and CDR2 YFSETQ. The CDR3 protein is CASSLEKELQETQYF. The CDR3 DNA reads TGCGCCAGCAGCTTGGAGAAGGAGCTCCAAGAGACCCAGTACTTC. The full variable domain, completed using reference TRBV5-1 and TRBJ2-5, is KAGVTQTPRYLIKTRGQQVTLSCSPISGHRSVSWYQQTPGQGLQFLFEYFSETQRNKGNFPGRFSGRQFSNSRSEMNVSTLELGDSALYLCASSLEKELQETQYFGPGTRLLVL.

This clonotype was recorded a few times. The CDR3 protein is CASSREVHLGYEQYF. DNA for the CDR3: TGTGCCAGCAGCCGGGAGGTCCATCTAGGGTACGAGCAGTACTTC. The rearrangement links TRBV4-2 to TRBJ2-7, with D tentatively TRBD2 (6 bases). The CDR3 loop spans 15 amino acids. Germline assignment: CDR1 LGHNA and CDR2 YNFKEQ. The V end was cut by 4 bases, the J end by 4 bases, with 17 bases between.

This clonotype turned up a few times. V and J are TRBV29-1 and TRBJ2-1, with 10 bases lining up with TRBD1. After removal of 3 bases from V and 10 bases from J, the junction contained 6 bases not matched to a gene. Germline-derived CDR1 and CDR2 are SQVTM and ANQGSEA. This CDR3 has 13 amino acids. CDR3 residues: CSVERQGAGEQFF. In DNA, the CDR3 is TGCAGCGTTGAGCGACAGGGGGCCGGCGAGCAGTTCTTC.

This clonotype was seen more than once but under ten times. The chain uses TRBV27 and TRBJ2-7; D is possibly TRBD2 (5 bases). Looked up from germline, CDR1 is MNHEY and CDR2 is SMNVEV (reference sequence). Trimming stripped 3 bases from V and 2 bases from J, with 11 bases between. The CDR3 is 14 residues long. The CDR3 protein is CASSFGLTTYEQYF. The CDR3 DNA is TGTGCCAGCAGTTTCGGACTGACAACCTACGAGCAGTACTTC.

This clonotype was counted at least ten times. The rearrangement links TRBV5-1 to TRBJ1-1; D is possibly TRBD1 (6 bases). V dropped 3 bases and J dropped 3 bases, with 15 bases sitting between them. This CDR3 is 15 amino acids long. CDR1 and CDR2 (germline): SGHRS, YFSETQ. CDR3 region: CASSSFLTGYTEAFF. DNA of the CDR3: TGCGCCAGCAGCTCCTTTCTAACAGGGTACACTGAAGCTTTCTTT.

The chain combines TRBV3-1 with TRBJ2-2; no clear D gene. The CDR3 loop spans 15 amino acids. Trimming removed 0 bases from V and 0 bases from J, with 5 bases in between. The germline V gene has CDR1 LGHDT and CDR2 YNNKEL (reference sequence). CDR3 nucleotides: TGTGCCAGCAGCCAAGACGCACCGAACACCGGGGAGCTGTTTTTT. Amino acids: CASSQDAPNTGELFF.

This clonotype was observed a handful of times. CDR3 DNA sequence: TGTGCCAGCAGCTTGGGCAGGGCGAACACTGAAGCTTTCTTT. Its protein is CASSLGRANTEAFF. The chain uses TRBV5-6 and TRBJ1-1, with D perhaps TRBD1 (5 bases). This CDR3 spans 14 amino acids. Germline loops: CDR1 SGHDT, CDR2 YYEEEE. V lost 0 bases, J lost 1 base, and 7 bases lay in between. Drawing the rest from reference TRBV5-6 and TRBJ1-1, the complete variable domain is DAGVTQSPTHLIKTRGQQVTLRCSPKSGHDTVSWYQQALGQGPQFIFQYYEEEERQRGNFPDRFSGHQFPNYSSELNVNALLLGDSALYLCASSLGRANTEAFFGQGTRLTVV.

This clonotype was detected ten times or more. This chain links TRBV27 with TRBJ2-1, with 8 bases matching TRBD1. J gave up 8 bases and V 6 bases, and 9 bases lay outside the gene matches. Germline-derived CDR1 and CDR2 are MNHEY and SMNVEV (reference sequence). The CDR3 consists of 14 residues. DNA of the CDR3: TGTGCCAGCAGACCGGGACAGGAGTGGGATGAGCAGTTCTTC. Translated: CASRPGQEWDEQFF.

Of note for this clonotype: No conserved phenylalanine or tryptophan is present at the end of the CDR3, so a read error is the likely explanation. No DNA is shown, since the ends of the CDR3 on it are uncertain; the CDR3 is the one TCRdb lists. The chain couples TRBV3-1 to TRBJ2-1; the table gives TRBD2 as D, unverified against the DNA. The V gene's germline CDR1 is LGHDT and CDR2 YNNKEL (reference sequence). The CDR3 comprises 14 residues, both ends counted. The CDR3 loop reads CASSQGDGPRVMAS.

The CDR3 loop reads CASSWEGANEKLFF. CDR3 coding DNA: TGCGCCAGCAGCTGGGAGGGGGCTAATGAAAAACTGTTTTTT. The gene calls are TRBV4-1 and TRBJ1-4; D may be TRBD1 (6 bases). This CDR3 has 14 amino acids. Between the trimmed V and J ends, which lost 5 bases and 3 bases, there was a span of 10 bases. Germline V gene sequence: CDR1 MGHRA, CDR2 YSYEKL.

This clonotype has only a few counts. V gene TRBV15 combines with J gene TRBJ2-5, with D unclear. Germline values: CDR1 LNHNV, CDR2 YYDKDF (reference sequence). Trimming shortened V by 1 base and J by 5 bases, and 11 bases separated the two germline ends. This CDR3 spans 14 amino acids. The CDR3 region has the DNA TGTGCCACCAGCAGAGTCATTAGTTCGGAGACCCAGTACTTC. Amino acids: CATSRVISSETQYF.

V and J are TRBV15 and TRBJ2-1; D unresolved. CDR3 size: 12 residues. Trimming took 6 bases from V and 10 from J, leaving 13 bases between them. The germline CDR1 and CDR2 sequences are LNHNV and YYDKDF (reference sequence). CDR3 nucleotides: TGTGCCACCAGTAAGAACGGGCAAGAGCAGTTCTTC. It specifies CATSKNGQEQFF.

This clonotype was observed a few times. The CDR3 nucleotides are TGCAGCGGCAAAGAGGACAGGGTGGATGGCTACACCTTC. Protein sequence: CSGKEDRVDGYTF. The V gene is TRBV29-1, the J gene TRBJ1-2; 8 bases line up with TRBD1. The CDR3 is made up of 13 amino acids. Losses at the gene ends were 7 bases for V and 6 bases for J; bases not matched to a gene: 10. The germline gives CDR1 SQVTM, CDR2 ANQGSEA.

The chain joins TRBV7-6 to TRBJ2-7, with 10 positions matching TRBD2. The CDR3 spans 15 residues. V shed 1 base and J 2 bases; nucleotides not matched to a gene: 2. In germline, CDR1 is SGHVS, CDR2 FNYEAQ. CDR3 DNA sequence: TGTGCCAGCAGCTTAGAAGCGGGGGGGACCTACGAGCAGTACTTC. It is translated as CASSLEAGGTYEQYF.

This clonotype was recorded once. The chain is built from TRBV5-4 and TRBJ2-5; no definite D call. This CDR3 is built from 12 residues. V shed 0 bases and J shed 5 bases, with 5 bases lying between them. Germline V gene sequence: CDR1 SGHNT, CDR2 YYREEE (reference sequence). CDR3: CASSLGSETQYF. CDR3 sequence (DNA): TGTGCCAGCAGCTTGGGTTCCGAGACCCAGTACTTC. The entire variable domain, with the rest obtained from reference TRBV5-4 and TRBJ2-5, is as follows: ETGVTQSPTHLIKTRGQQVTLRCSSQSGHNTVSWYQQALGQGPQFIFQYYREEENGRGNFPPRFSGLQFPNYSSELNVNALELDDSALYLCASSLGSETQYFGPGTRLLVL.

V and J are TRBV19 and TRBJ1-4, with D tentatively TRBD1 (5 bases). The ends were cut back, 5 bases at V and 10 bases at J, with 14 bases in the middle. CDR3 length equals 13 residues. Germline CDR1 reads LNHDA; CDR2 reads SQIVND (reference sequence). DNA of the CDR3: TGTGCCAGTAGTCCAGGGACTCCCGGAAAACTGTTTTTT. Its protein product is CASSPGTPGKLFF.

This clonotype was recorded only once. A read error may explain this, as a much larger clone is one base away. The CDR3 DNA follows: TGTGCCAGCAGCCCCGAGCGGGGGGGCGCAGATACGCAGTATTTT. Encoded protein: CASSPERGGADTQYF. The chain employs TRBV4-2 and TRBJ2-3; 10 bases match TRBD2. V shed 4 bases, J shed 4 bases, and the junction held 5 bases outside the gene matches. Germline CDR1 is LGHNA and CDR2 is YNFKEQ. This CDR3 is built from 15 residues.

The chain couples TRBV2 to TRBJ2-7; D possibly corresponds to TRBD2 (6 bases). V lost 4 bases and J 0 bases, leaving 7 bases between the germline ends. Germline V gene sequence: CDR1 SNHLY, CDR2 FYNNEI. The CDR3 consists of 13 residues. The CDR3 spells CASSGEVSYEQYF. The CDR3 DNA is TGTGCCAGCAGTGGGGAGGTCTCCTACGAGCAGTACTTC.